This TCR beta chain appears in the sequencing data of a study of lymphopenia after photon versus proton radiotherapy. With 1 base removed from V and 0 bases from J, the gap between germline ends came to 4 bases. The CDR3 sequence is 14 residues long. Germline V gene data show CDR1 as SGHTA and CDR2 as FQGNSA. Repertoires were generated with immunoSEQ multiplex PCR, while TCRdb's copy carries only in-frame clones and drops some. The table lists approximately 30,000 clones, 85% to 95% of them singletons. This sample comprised peripheral blood, obtained from a patient treated with photon-based radiotherapy. The TCR was taken from a woman aged 50 to 65 with cholangiocarcinoma. The chain carries TRBV7-2 and TRBJ2-1, with D uncertain. The CDR3 sequence is CASSLGSSYNEQFF. The CDR3 region has the DNA TGTGCCAGCAGCTTAGGGTCCTCCTACAATGAGCAGTTCTTC. Combining the CDR3 with reference TRBV7-2 and TRBJ2-1 gives the whole variable domain GAGVSQSPSNKVTEKGKDVELRCDPISGHTALYWYRQSLGQGLEFLIYFQGNSAPDKSGLPSDRFSAERTGGSVSTLTIQRTQQEDSAVYLCASSLGSSYNEQFFGPGTRLTVL.